These 18 T cell receptor beta chains were sequenced from one sample in a study of T cells after yellow fever vaccination (dated by TCRdb to about 2019). Read against the paper, the sample's treatment or condition label means: live attenuated yellow fever vaccine strain. Preparation of the library involved 5' RACE. Sequencing took place on an Illumina HiSeq 2500. TCRdb handled the public reads itself, with Q25 trimming in fastp and clone calling in MiXCR, and kept productive beta chains. Entries that share a CDR3 protein sequence are merged under the most common genes and DNA. For this sample there are 310,000 or so distinct CDR3 sequences; 6.8% appear just once. About a sixth of the sample comes from the top ten. Here the sequenced sample was PBMCs, taken roughly 47 days after the first yellow fever vaccination. Receptors originate from a man younger than 30 who received the YFV17D yellow fever vaccine.

Note on this clonotype: Being one base from a much bigger clone, this may be a read error. The chain is built from TRBV20-1 and TRBJ2-1, with 11 bases identical to TRBD2. The CDR3 is 14 residues long. Trimming at V came to 8 bases and at J to 6 bases, leaving 9 bases not matched to a gene. Germline assignment: CDR1 DFQATT and CDR2 SNEGSKA (reference sequence). In DNA form, the CDR3 reads TGCAGTACCTACAATAGCGGGGGGGTCAATGAGCAGTTCTTC. Amino acid sequence: CSTYNSGGVNEQFF.

This clonotype was found many times. V gene TRBV6-2 or TRBV6-3 combines with J gene TRBJ2-3; D possibly corresponds to TRBD1 (6 bases). V lost 10 bases and J 2 bases, leaving 16 bases between the germline ends. Germline V gene data show CDR1 as MNHEY and CDR2 as SVGEGT. The CDR3 loop spans 14 amino acids. The CDR3 bases are TGTGCCACCCAGGGACACCAGTTCACAGATACGCAGTATTTT. It translates to CATQGHQFTDTQYF.

This clonotype was detected only a few times. The J gene is TRBJ1-6, the V gene TRBV12-3 or TRBV12-4; D not certain. This CDR3 spans 15 amino acids. Trimming pared 1 base from V and 9 bases from J, leaving 13 bases between. This CDR3 is CASSLGGSGTSPLHF. The CDR3, as DNA: TGTGCCAGCAGTTTAGGGGGATCAGGAACTTCACCCCTCCACTTT.

V and J are TRBV2 and TRBJ2-7; D tentatively fits TRBD1 or TRBD2 (5 bases each). Trimming took 2 bases from V and 7 from J, leaving 9 bases between them. Germline V gives CDR1 SNHLY, CDR2 FYNNEI. There are 12 residues in the CDR3. CDR3 residues: CASSERDLEQYV. For the CDR3, the DNA is TGTGCCAGCAGTGAAAGGGACCTGGAGCAGTACGTC.

This clonotype was seen many times. The chain has TRBV7-2 and TRBJ2-5, with D perhaps assigned TRBD1 or TRBD2 (5 bases each). Germline V gene data show CDR1 as SGHTA and CDR2 as FQGNSA. The CDR3 is 13 amino acids. The V end was cut by 5 bases, the J end by 5 bases, with 12 bases between. CDR3 residues: CASSPKWGETQYF. For the CDR3, the DNA is TGTGCCAGCAGCCCCAAATGGGGGGAGACCCAGTACTTC.

The sample holds a few counts of this clonotype. The gene calls are TRBV3-1 and TRBJ2-7; a weak D match, TRBD1 (6 bases). Trimming removed 2 bases from V and 12 bases from J, with 20 bases in between. Germline V gene data show CDR1 as LGHDT and CDR2 as YNNKEL (reference sequence). This CDR3 contains 14 residues. CDR3 DNA: TGTGCCAGCAGCCAAATCGCCTCAGGGGATATTCGGTACTTC. Protein: CASSQIASGDIRYF.

This clonotype has a handful of counts. The rearrangement uses TRBV4-1 and TRBJ2-6, with unresolved D. Germline V gene lookup returns CDR1 MGHRA and CDR2 YSYEKL. The CDR3 covers 17 residues. Trimming removed 3 bases from V and 0 bases from J, with 12 bases in between. CDR3 in amino acids: CASSHEQFTSGANVLTF. The CDR3 DNA reads as TGCGCCAGCAGCCACGAACAGTTTACCTCTGGGGCCAACGTCCTGACTTTC.

The chain is built from TRBV12-5 and TRBJ2-7; 7 nucleotides agree with TRBD1. J gave up 4 bases and V 2 bases, and 5 bases lay outside the gene matches. CDR3 length: 14 amino acids. Germline CDR1 and CDR2: LGHNT and FRNRAP. DNA for the CDR3: TGTGCTAGTGGTTTGTCCAGGGGGAGATACGAGCAGTACTTC. Its protein product is CASGLSRGRYEQYF. The full variable domain, in which reference TRBV12-5 and TRBJ2-7 provide the parts outside the CDR3, is DARVTQTPRHKVTEMGQEVTMRCQPILGHNTVFWYRQTMMQGLELLAYFRNRAPLDDSGMPKDRFSAEMPDATLATLKIQPSEPRDSAVYFCASGLSRGRYEQYFGPGTRLTVT.

This clonotype was recorded a few times. The J gene is TRBJ2-3, the V gene TRBV28; no definite D call. The germline V and J ends were trimmed by 2 bases and 4 bases, with 10 bases remaining between them. Germline CDR1 and CDR2: MDHEN and SYDVKM. The CDR3 is 14 amino acids. CDR3 DNA: TGTGCCAGCAGTTTACCCCTTGGGTCAGATACGCAGTATTTT. Its protein product is CASSLPLGSDTQYF.

The sample holds a few counts of this clonotype. The V call is TRBV4-3, the J call TRBJ2-7, with a possible D match to TRBD1 (5 bases). The CDR3 covers 18 residues. With 0 bases removed from V and 1 base from J, the gap between germline ends came to 19 bases. Germline assignment: CDR1 LGHNA and CDR2 YSLEER. CDR3 nucleotide sequence: TGCGCCAGCAGCCAAGATTATTTTGACAGAGACACTTCCTACGAGCAGTACTTC. Protein product: CASSQDYFDRDTSYEQYF.

This clonotype was seen only a few times. The rearrangement uses TRBV5-1 and TRBJ2-1, with D possibly being TRBD1 or TRBD2 (5 bases each). Germline CDR1 and CDR2: SGHRS and YFSETQ. Trimming took 2 bases from V and 7 from J, leaving 16 bases between them. CDR3 size: 15 residues. This CDR3 reads CASSFFTGTQNEQFF. CDR3 in DNA: TGCGCCAGCAGCTTCTTCACCGGGACCCAAAATGAGCAGTTCTTC. The full variable domain, rest sourced from reference TRBV5-1 and TRBJ2-1, is KAGVTQTPRYLIKTRGQQVTLSCSPISGHRSVSWYQQTPGQGLQFLFEYFSETQRNKGNFPGRFSGRQFSNSRSEMNVSTLELGDSALYLCASSFFTGTQNEQFFGPGTRLTVL.

This clonotype was detected many times. The V and J genes are TRBV5-1 and TRBJ2-7; no clear D. CDR3 length: 15 residues. Trimming removed 3 bases from V and 5 bases from J, with 18 bases in between. The germline gives CDR1 SGHRS, CDR2 YFSETQ. CDR3 bases: TGCGCCAGCAGCTCCCCCTCCATTGGACGGAACGAGCAGTACGTC. This encodes CASSSPSIGRNEQYV.

This clonotype was counted a few times. The chain couples TRBV15 to TRBJ2-2, with 9 positions matching TRBD1. Unmatched junction bases numbered 13, after V lost 8 bases and J lost 3 bases. The germline V gene has CDR1 LNHNV and CDR2 YYDKDF (reference sequence). CDR3 length equals 17 residues. CDR3: CATGRPRGQGYTGELFF. CDR3 coding DNA: TGTGCCACCGGAAGACCCCGAGGACAGGGGTACACCGGGGAGCTGTTTTTT. The entire variable domain, with the rest obtained from reference TRBV15 and TRBJ2-2, is as follows: DAMVIQNPRYQVTQFGKPVTLSCSQTLNHNVMYWYQQKSSQAPKLLFHYYDKDFNNEADTPDNFQSRRPNTSFCFLDIRSPGLGDTAMYLCATGRPRGQGYTGELFFGEGSRLTVL.

The chain has TRBV9 and TRBJ1-5; TRBD1 is a possible D gene (5 bases). V dropped 3 bases and J dropped 5 bases, with 12 bases sitting between them. The CDR3 has 14 amino acids. The V gene's germline CDR1 is SGDLS and CDR2 YYNGEE. This CDR3 is CASSGDGSYQPQHF. The CDR3 nucleotides read TGTGCCAGCAGCGGGGACGGCAGTTATCAGCCCCAGCATTTT.

This clonotype was counted between two and nine times. This rearrangement joins TRBV12-3 or TRBV12-4 to TRBJ1-1; 9 nucleotides agree with TRBD1. The junction had 9 bases not matched to a gene; V was cut back by 3 bases and J by 4 bases. The CDR3 has 16 residues. CDR3 loop: CASSFPGQGVSTEAFF. CDR3 DNA: TGTGCCAGCAGTTTCCCGGGACAGGGAGTCTCCACTGAAGCTTTCTTT.

This clonotype came up a few times. This chain uses TRBV9 with TRBJ1-5; D ambiguous. V dropped 0 bases and J dropped 4 bases, with 20 bases sitting between them. The CDR3 is made up of 18 amino acids. CDR1 and CDR2 from the germline V gene are SGDLS and YYNGEE. The CDR3: CASSVATVDLNVNQPQHF. The DNA of the CDR3 is TGTGCCAGCAGCGTAGCTACCGTGGACCTTAACGTGAATCAGCCCCAGCATTTT.

This clonotype was seen at least ten times. V gene TRBV27 combines with J gene TRBJ2-1; 9 bases fit TRBD2. V lost 4 bases to trimming and J lost 3 bases; unmatched junction nucleotides: 4. Germline CDR1 MNHEY, CDR2 SMNVEV (reference sequence). This CDR3 comprises 15 residues. The CDR3: CASSSGTSFYNEQFF. The CDR3 bases are TGTGCCAGCAGTTCAGGGACTAGCTTCTACAATGAGCAGTTCTTC.

There are a few counts of this clonotype. The chain has TRBV5-1 and TRBJ1-2; D not resolved. The CDR3 is 11 amino acids. The V gene lost 4 bases and the J gene lost 3 bases, with 4 bases spanning the gap. Looked up from germline, CDR1 is SGHRS and CDR2 is YFSETQ. The CDR3 DNA reads TGCGCCAGCAGCAGTGACTATGGCTACACCTTC. It codes for CASSSDYGYTF.